One sample yielded the 13 T cell receptor beta chains listed below, sequenced in a study of CD8+ T cells in alopecia areata. RNA, once extracted, was reverse transcribed into cDNA for use as the sequencing template. TCRdb keeps only in-frame clones here, not all; method: immunoSEQ multiplex PCR. The table has approximately 150,000 clones, less than 75% seen once. The treatment is: oral pan-JAK inhibitor, 5-10 mg twice daily. The input for sequencing was CD4+ T cells sorted from blood, taken around week 55, from a patient treated with tofacitinib. These receptors came from a human donor with alopecia areata.

This chain connects TRBV30 to TRBJ1-6; no clear D. Trimming removed 1 base from V and 3 bases from J, with 7 bases in between. The CDR3 is 14 amino acids. Germline lookup yields CDR1 GTSNPN and CDR2 SVGIG (reference sequence). CDR3 bases: TGTGCCTGGAGTGGGGTATTCTATAATTCACCCCTCCACTTT. Its translation is CAWSGVFYNSPLHF. The full variable domain, in which reference TRBV30 and TRBJ1-6 provide the parts outside the CDR3, is SQTIHQWPATLVQPVGSPLSLECTVEGTSNPNLYWYRQAAGRGLQLLFYSVGIGQISSEVPQNLSASRPQDRQFILSSKKLLLSDSGFYLCAWSGVFYNSPLHFGNGTRLTVT.

In this sample, this clone turned up a few times. The chain couples TRBV18 to TRBJ2-4; either TRBD1 or TRBD2 may fit D (5 bases each). Germline CDR1 is KGHSH and CDR2 is LQKENI. Between the trimmed V and J ends, which lost 2 bases and 10 bases, there was a span of 12 bases. This CDR3 has 13 amino acids. For the CDR3, the DNA is TGTGCCAGCTCACCATCCGGGACCGCGATTCAGTACTTC. It specifies CASSPSGTAIQYF.

The V call is TRBV5-1, the J call TRBJ1-2; 8 bases are shared with TRBD1. CDR1 and CDR2 from the germline V gene are SGHRS and YFSETQ. This CDR3 has 15 amino acids. Trimming cost V 4 bases and J 4 bases; bases outside gene matches: 9. The CDR3 here is CASSEDRAAGYGYTF. The CDR3 DNA reads TGCGCCAGCAGCGAGGACAGGGCGGCTGGCTATGGCTACACCTTC.

The J gene is TRBJ2-1, the V gene TRBV10-3; D may match TRBD1 or TRBD2 (5 bases each). This CDR3 is built from 14 residues. Looked up from germline, CDR1 is ENHRY and CDR2 is SYGVKD. Trimming removed 5 bases from V and 5 bases from J, with 13 bases in between. The CDR3 DNA sequence: TGTGCCATCAGTCCCTCCGGGACCCACAATGAGCAGTTCTTC. As protein: CAISPSGTHNEQFF.

The CDR3 DNA sequence: TGTGCCAGCTCACTCACAGGGGGCGCGTTTGGAGAGACCCAGTACTTC. This translates into CASSLTGGAFGETQYF. The rearrangement links TRBV18 to TRBJ2-5; 9 bases match TRBD1. CDR3 length equals 16 residues. The germline V gene has CDR1 KGHSH and CDR2 LQKENI. Germline trimming cut 4 bases from V and 4 bases from J; bases unmatched to any gene: 10. The full variable domain, completed using reference TRBV18 and TRBJ2-5, is NAGVMQNPRHLVRRRGQEARLRCSPMKGHSHVYWYRQLPEEGLKFMVYLQKENIIDESGMPKERFSAEFPKEGPSILRIQQVVRGDSAAYFCASSLTGGAFGETQYFGPGTRLLVL.

This clone came up a few times. The rearrangement joins TRBV6-6 to TRBJ2-1; D is undetermined. Germline assignment: CDR1 MNHNY and CDR2 SVGAGI (reference sequence). V lost 5 bases to trimming and J lost 0 bases, with 14 bases between them. The CDR3 runs 16 residues. In DNA, the CDR3 is TGTGCCAGCAGTAAAAGTGGTACCCGCTCCTACAATGAGCAGTTCTTC. This encodes CASSKSGTRSYNEQFF.

This rearrangement joins TRBV6-5 to TRBJ1-2; a weak D match, TRBD1 (6 bases). CDR1 MNHEY and CDR2 SVGAGI come from the germline V gene. CDR3 length equals 14 residues. The V end lost 7 bases, the J end lost 4 bases, and 16 bases lay between the germline ends. In DNA form, the CDR3 reads TGTGCCAGCACTAGGGGACAATTAGCCTATGGCTACACCTTC. Encoded protein: CASTRGQLAYGYTF.

This clone was counted many times. The chain couples TRBV15 to TRBJ2-7; D not resolved. Looked up from germline, CDR1 is LNHNV and CDR2 is YYDKDF (reference sequence). With 5 bases removed from V and 7 bases from J, the gap between germline ends came to 18 bases. The CDR3 contains 14 residues. The chain's CDR3 is CATSQGLVSSEQYF. Here the CDR3 DNA reads TGTGCCACCAGCCAAGGATTGGTCAGTTCGGAGCAGTACTTC.

This clone appeared a few times. This sequence joins TRBV29-1 and TRBJ2-7; 7 bases are a match to TRBD1. This CDR3 contains 16 residues. Germline V lookup: CDR1 SQVTM, CDR2 ANQGSEA. The V and J ends lost 5 bases and 4 bases, in that order; junction bases with no gene match: 17. CDR3 residues: CSVLRPTGDTVYEQYF. The CDR3, as DNA: TGCAGCGTTCTACGCCCAACAGGGGACACCGTATACGAGCAGTACTTC.

The chain joins TRBV10-1 to TRBJ2-3; D unresolved. The CDR3 is 12 residues long. The germline CDR1 and CDR2 sequences are WNHNN and SYGVQD (reference sequence). The V gene lost 6 bases and the J gene lost 5 bases, with 9 bases spanning the gap. The CDR3 loop reads CASRSGVDTQYF. The CDR3 DNA follows: TGCGCCAGCAGGTCCGGAGTAGATACGCAGTATTTT.

This clone came up once. This chain joins TRBV5-1 and TRBJ2-3, with D possibly TRBD1 on 6 matching bases. CDR3 length equals 17 residues. Trimming removed 4 bases from V and 2 bases from J, with 20 bases in between. Germline values: CDR1 SGHRS, CDR2 YFSETQ. CDR3: CASSPSTLGTTTDTQYF. In DNA, the CDR3 is TGCGCCAGCAGCCCATCAACGCTTGGGACAACCACAGATACGCAGTATTTT.

There are a few counts of this clone. This chain links TRBV4-1 with TRBJ1-2, with TRBD1 matching 7 bases. Germline values: CDR1 MGHRA, CDR2 YSYEKL. After removal of 2 bases from V and 8 bases from J, the junction contained 11 bases not matched to a gene. The CDR3 has 15 amino acids. For the CDR3, the DNA is TGCGCCAGCAGCCAATTCCCTCTGACAGGGCGAGGCTACACCTTC. As protein: CASSQFPLTGRGYTF.

In this sample, this clone turned up a few times. V and J are TRBV5-4 and TRBJ1-2; D remains ambiguous. Germline values: CDR1 SGHNT, CDR2 YYREEE (reference sequence). The V and J ends lost 2 bases and 1 base respectively, with 9 bases between them. The CDR3 runs 14 residues. CDR3 bases: TGTGCCAGCAGCTTTTCTACCCATAACTATGGCTACACCTTC. Translating gives CASSFSTHNYGYTF.